The clone carrying this T cell receptor beta chain has more than one count but fewer than ten. The antigen is unknown. This CDR3 is missing its conserved last phenylalanine or tryptophan, likely due to a read error. These data belong to a study of breast tumors, draining lymph nodes, adjacent tissues. The lymph nodes were axillary draining lymph nodes from breast cancer patients. Study-level points and caveats: Tumor repertoires ranked between lymph nodes and nontumor tissue in diversity, with V and J gene preferences. Most tumor T cells seemingly derive from lymph node, then expand in tumor. Tumor T cell lymph node origin was a supported hypothesis, not proven. Tumor and nontumor repertoires were significantly more similar in luminal-like than in basal-like breast cancer.

MiXCR, run by TCRdb on the multiplex PCR reads, gives a single entry per CDR3 protein. The sample carries 200,000 or so distinct CDR3 sequences, approximately 31% recorded once. The CDR3 has 17 residues. Trimming shortened V by 4 bases and J by 0 bases, and 16 bases separated the two germline ends. The chain combines TRBV12-3 or TRBV12-4 with TRBJ2-1; the D is unclear. This clonotype was sampled from a female donor with breast cancer. Some clones in this sample may be carry-over from other donors' samples. The sample consisted of axillary lymph node tissue. In nucleotides, the CDR3 is TGTGCCAGCAGTTACCCCGGAGCGCCCAGCTCCTACAATGAGCAGTTCCTC. Its translation: CASSYPGAPSSYNEQFL.